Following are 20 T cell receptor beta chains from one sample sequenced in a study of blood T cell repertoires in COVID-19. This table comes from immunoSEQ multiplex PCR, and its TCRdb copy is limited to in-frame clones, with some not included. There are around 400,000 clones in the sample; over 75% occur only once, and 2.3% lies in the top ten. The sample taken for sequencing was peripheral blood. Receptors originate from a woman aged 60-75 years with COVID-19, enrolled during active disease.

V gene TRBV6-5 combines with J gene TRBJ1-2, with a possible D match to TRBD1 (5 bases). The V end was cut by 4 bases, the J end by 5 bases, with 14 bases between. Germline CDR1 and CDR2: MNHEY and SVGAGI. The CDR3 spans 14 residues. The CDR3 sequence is CASSLGRYRYGYTF. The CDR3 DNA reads TGTGCCAGCAGTTTGGGGCGGTACCGTTATGGCTACACCTTC.

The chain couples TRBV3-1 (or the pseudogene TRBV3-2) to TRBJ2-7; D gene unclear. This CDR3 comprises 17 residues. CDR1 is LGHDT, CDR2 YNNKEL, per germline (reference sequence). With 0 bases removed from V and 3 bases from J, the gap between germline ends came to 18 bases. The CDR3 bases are TGTGCCAGCAGCCAAGAGGGTCCGCGGAGTTTCGTCTACGAGCAGTACTTC. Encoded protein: CASSQEGPRSFVYEQYF.

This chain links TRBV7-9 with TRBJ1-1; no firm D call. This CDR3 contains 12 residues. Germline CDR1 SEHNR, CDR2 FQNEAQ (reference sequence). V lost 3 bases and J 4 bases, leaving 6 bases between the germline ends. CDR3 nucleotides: TGTGCCAGCAGCTTTCCCCTCACTGAAGCTTTCTTT. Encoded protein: CASSFPLTEAFF.

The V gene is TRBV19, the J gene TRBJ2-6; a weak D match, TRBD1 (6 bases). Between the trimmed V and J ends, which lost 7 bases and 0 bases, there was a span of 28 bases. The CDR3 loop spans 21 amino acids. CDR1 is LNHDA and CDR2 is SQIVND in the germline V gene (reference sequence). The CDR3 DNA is TGTGCCAGTATTGCTTCGAACAGAGTCCGGGACACCTACTCTGGGGCCAACGTCCTGACTTTC. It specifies CASIASNRVRDTYSGANVLTF.

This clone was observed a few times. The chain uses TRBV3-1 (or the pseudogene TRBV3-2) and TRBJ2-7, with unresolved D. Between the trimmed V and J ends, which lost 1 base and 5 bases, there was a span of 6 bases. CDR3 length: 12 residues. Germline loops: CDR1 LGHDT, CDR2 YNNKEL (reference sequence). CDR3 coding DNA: TGTGCCAGCAGCCAAGCAGGAAACGAGCAGTACTTC. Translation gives CASSQAGNEQYF.

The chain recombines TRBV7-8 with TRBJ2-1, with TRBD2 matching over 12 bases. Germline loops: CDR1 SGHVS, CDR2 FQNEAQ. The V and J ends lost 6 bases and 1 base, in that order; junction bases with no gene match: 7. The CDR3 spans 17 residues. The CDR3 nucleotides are TGTGCCAGCAGACTAGCGGGGGGAACCAAATCCTACAATGAGCAGTTCTTC. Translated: CASRLAGGTKSYNEQFF.

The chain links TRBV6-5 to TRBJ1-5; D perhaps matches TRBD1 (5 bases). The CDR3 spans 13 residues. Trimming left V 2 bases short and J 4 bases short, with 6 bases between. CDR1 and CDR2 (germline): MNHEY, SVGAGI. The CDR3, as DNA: TGTGCCAGCAGTTACGCAGGGAATCAGCCCCAGCATTTT. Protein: CASSYAGNQPQHF.

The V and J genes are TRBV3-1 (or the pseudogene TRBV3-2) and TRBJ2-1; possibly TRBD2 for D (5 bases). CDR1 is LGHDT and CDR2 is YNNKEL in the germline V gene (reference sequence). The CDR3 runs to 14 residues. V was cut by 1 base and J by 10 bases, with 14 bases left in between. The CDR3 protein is CASSQVAGRGEQFF. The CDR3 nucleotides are TGTGCCAGCAGCCAAGTCGCGGGTCGAGGAGAGCAGTTCTTC.

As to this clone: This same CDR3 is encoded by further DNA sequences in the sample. CDR3 nucleotides: TGCGCCAGCAGCCTGGGGCAGAACTATGGCTACACCTTC. Translation gives CASSLGQNYGYTF. The chain carries TRBV4-1 and TRBJ1-2, with D possibly matching TRBD1 (5 bases). Trimming took off 4 bases at V and 2 bases at J, with 8 bases between the two ends. The CDR3 runs 13 residues. Germline V lookup: CDR1 MGHRA, CDR2 YSYEKL.

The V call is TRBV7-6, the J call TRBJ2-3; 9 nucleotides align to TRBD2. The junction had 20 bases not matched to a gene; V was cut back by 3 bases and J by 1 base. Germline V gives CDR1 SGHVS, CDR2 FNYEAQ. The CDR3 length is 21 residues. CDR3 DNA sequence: TGTGCCAGCAGCTTCCCGGAGCGGGGGGTGTTGGACCCCGGGGGCACAGATACGCAGTATTTT. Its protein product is CASSFPERGVLDPGGTDTQYF.

CDR3 protein: CASRVSLSGYGYTF. The CDR3 DNA reads TGTGCCAGCAGGGTCAGTCTTAGCGGCTATGGCTACACCTTC. The chain is built from TRBV6-5 and TRBJ1-2; D not certain. CDR1 is MNHEY and CDR2 is SVGAGI in the germline V gene. The CDR3 length is 14 residues. V was trimmed by 6 bases and J by 4 bases, leaving 15 bases between them.

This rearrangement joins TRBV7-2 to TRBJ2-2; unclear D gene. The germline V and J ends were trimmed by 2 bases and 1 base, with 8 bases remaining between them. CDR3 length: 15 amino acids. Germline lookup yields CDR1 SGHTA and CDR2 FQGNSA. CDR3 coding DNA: TGTGCCAGCAGCTTATCCCCAGGGAACACCGGGGAGCTGTTTTTT. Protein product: CASSLSPGNTGELFF.

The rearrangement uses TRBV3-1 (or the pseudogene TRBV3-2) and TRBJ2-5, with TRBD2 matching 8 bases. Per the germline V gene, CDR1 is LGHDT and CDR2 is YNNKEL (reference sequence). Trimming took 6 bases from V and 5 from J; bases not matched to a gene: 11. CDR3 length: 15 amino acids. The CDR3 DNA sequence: TGTGCCAGCAGGACCCTCACTAGCGGACGGGAGACCCAGTACTTC. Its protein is CASRTLTSGRETQYF.

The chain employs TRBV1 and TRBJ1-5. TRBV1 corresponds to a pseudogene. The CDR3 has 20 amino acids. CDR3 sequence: CTSSQDRRQGGNNSNQPQHF. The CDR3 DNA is TGCACCAGCAGCCAAGATCGTCGGCAGGGAGGGAACAATAGCAATCAGCCCCAGCATTTT.

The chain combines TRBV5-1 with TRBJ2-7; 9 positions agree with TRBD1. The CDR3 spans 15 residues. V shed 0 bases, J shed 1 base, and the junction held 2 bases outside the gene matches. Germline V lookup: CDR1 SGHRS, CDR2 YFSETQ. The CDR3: CASSLDGQGSYEQYF. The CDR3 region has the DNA TGCGCCAGCAGCTTGGACGGACAGGGGTCCTACGAGCAGTACTTC.

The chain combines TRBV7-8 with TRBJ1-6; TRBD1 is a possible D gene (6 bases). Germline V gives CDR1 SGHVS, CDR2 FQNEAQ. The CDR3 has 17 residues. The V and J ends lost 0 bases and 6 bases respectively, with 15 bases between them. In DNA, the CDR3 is TGTGCCAGCAGCTTAGCTTGGACAGCCTCTAGTAATTCACCCCTCCACTTT. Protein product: CASSLAWTASSNSPLHF.

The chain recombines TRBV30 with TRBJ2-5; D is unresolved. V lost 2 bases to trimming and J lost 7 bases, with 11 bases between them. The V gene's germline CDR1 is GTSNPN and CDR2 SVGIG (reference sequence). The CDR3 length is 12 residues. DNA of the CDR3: TGTGCCTGGAGTCCCCCCCAAATGACCCAGTACTTC. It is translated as CAWSPPQMTQYF.

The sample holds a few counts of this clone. CDR3 coding DNA: TGTGCCAGCAGTTTCCTTGGTAGCGGGCGGAACAATGAGCAGTTCTTC. This sequence encodes CASSFLGSGRNNEQFF. This chain joins TRBV28 and TRBJ2-1; 7 nucleotides match TRBD2. Germline assignment: CDR1 MDHEN and CDR2 SYDVKM. The ends lost 3 bases at V and 5 bases at J; junction bases unmatched: 10. The CDR3 loop spans 16 amino acids.

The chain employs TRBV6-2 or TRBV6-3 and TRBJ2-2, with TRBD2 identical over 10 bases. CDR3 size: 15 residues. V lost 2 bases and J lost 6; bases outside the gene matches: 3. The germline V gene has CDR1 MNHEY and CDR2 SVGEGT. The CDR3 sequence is CASSYQRGGAGELFF. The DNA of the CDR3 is TGTGCCAGCAGTTACCAGCGGGGGGGCGCCGGGGAGCTGTTTTTT.

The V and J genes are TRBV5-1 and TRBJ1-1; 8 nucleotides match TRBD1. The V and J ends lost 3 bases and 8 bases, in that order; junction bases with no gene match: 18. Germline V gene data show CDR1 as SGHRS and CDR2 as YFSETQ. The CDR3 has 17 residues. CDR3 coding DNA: TGCGCCAGCAGCTCCCAGTGGGGGCAGGGGGCGCTTGTCGAAGCTTTCTTT. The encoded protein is CASSSQWGQGALVEAFF.